This T cell receptor beta chain was recovered during a study of blood T cell repertoires in COVID-19. Participants' own reports of clinical history determined their cohort assignment. TCRdb's table, derived via immunoSEQ multiplex PCR, lists solely in-frame clones and lacks some. The table records hundreds of thousands of clones, more than 70% of them present only once. The CDR3 runs 15 residues. Trimming shortened V by 10 bases and J by 1 base, and 17 bases separated the two germline ends. CDR1 and CDR2 (germline): MDHEN, SYDVKM. The sequenced sample consisted of PBMCs or T cells enriched from blood (not recorded which). The rearrangement links TRBV28 to TRBJ2-1; D might be TRBD2 (5 bases). The clonotype comes from a woman under 30 who had been exposed to COVID-19. CDR3 sequence reads: CAIVGAHLSYNEQFF. CDR3 sequence (DNA): TGTGCCATTGTGGGAGCCCACTTGTCCTACAATGAGCAGTTCTTC.